This TCR beta chain comes out of a study of neurological immune-mediated disorders. Synthesis of cDNA used 5'RACE (with 10-nucleotide random UMIs). TCRdb passed the 5' RACE reads through MiXCR, listing each CDR3 protein once. The sample includes more than 50,000 distinct CDR3 sequences, almost 4% of them seen just once. Unsorted libraries were generated from 2 million PBMCs. These cells had been stored in RNAlater at -80 C. This clonotype showed up many times. The antigen is undetermined. V lost 1 base and J 6 bases, leaving 6 bases between the germline ends. CDR3 length: 12 residues. Whole-study findings and limits: No clinical or MRI feature was associated with the multiple sclerosis repertoire cluster.

The chain is built from TRBV12-3 or TRBV12-4 and TRBJ1-1; D gene unclear. The clonotype comes from a man younger than 40 with multiple sclerosis. What was sequenced was PBMCs. CDR3 amino acids: CASSLGWPEAFF. The DNA for the CDR3 is TGTGCCAGCAGTTTAGGGTGGCCTGAAGCTTTCTTT.